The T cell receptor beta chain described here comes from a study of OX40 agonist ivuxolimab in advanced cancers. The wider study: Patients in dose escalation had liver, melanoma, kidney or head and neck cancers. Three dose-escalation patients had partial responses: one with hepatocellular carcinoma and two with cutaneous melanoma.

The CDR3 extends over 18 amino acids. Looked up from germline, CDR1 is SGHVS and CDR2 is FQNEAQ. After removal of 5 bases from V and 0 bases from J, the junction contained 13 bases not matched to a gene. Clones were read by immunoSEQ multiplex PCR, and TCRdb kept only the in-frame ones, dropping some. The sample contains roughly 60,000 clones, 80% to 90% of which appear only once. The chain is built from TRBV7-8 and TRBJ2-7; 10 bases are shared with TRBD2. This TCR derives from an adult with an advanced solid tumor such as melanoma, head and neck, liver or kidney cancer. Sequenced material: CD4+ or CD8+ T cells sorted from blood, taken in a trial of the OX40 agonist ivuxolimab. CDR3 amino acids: CASSTRGGLAPSSYEQYF. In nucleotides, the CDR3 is TGTGCCAGCAGCACCCGTGGGGGACTAGCGCCCAGCTCCTACGAGCAGTACTTC.